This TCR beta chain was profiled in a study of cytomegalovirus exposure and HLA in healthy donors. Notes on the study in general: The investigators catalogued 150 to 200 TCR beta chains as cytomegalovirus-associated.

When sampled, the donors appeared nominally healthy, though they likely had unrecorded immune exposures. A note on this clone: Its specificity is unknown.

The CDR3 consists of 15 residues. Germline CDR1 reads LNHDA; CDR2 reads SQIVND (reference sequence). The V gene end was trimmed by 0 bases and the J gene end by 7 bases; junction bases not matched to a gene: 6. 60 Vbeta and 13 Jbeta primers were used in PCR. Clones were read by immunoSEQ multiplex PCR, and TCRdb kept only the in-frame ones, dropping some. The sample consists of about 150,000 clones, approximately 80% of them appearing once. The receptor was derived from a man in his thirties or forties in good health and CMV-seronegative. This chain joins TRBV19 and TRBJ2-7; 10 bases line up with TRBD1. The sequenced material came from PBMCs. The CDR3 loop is CASSIDDRGLREQYF. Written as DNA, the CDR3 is TGTGCCAGTAGTATAGATGACAGGGGGCTTCGGGAGCAGTACTTC.